Below, one T cell receptor beta chain is given with its context. Its antigen is unknown. This sample is part of a study of OX40 agonist ivuxolimab in advanced cancers. Study-wide background: Anti-PD-1, anti-PD-L1 or anti-CTLA-4 therapy given earlier was allowed, and roughly 38% had some.

Blood sampling took place at baseline, cycle 4 day 1, and cycle 7 day 1. The CDR3 is made up of 14 amino acids. V lost 5 bases and J lost 11, with 19 bases in between. CDR1 and CDR2 from the germline V gene are SEHNR and FQNEAQ (reference sequence). Study-wide points: Certain nonresponders additionally had low normalized T-cell clonal expansion.

Clones were sequenced by immunoSEQ multiplex PCR, and TCRdb holds only the in-frame ones, with some missing. The sample has about 83,000 clones; less than 95% are singletons. This chain links TRBV7-9 with TRBJ1-5, with TRBD1 as a possible D gene (5 bases). The sequence was obtained from an adult with an advanced solid tumor such as melanoma, head and neck, liver or kidney cancer. Sequencing used CD4+ or CD8+ T cells sorted from blood, obtained in a trial of the OX40 agonist ivuxolimab. The CDR3 spells CASSTDTGVSSQHF. CDR3 nucleotides: TGTGCCAGCAGCACGGACACCGGGGTCTCGTCCCAGCATTTT.